This TCR beta chain was found in a study of T cell clones after liver transplantation. Profiling relied on immunoSEQ multiplex PCR, and the TCRdb table lists in-frame clones only, not all of them. The sample has some 23,000 clones, 69% seen once. This CDR3 region has 14 residues. Germline V gene sequence: CDR1 SGHRS, CDR2 YFSETQ. Trimming took 3 bases from V and 5 from J; bases not matched to a gene: 6. The material sequenced was CD4+ T cells from blood, taken before liver transplant. J is TRBJ2-5 and V is TRBV5-1; TRBD2 aligns across 8 bases. The clonotype originates from a human donor who received a liver transplant. For the CDR3, the DNA is TGCGCCAGCAGCTCAGGCGGGGGGTTTGAGACCCAGTACTTC. It encodes CASSSGGGFETQYF.